This is a list of T cell receptor beta chains from one sample in a study of T cell changes during pregnancy in multiple sclerosis. Method: immunoSEQ multiplex PCR; TCRdb's copy keeps in-frame clones and lacks some. In the table there are about 75,000 clones, nearly 95% of which are singletons. Sample: CD4+ T cells from peripheral blood mononuclear cells, taken after pregnancy. These receptor sequences come from a female donor with multiple sclerosis, enrolled in a pregnancy study. Both conserved end residues are part of each CDR3. Fields, in order: CDR3 protein, CDR3 DNA, D gene, J gene, V gene, clone size. The D gene is left open where the match is weak. Clone size is stated in some rows and not others, as once, few, many or a class when expanded.

CDR3aa: CASSKERPPNTGELFF
CDR3nt: TGTGCCAGCAGCAAAGAGCGCCCGCCGAACACCGGGGAGCTGTTTTTT
d_gene: -
j_gene: TRBJ2-2
v_gene: TRBV4-2
abundance: -

CDR3aa: CASSSPGGGPVTDTQYF
CDR3nt: TGTGCCAGCAGCTCCCCGGGGGGAGGGCCGGTCACAGATACGCAGTATTTT
d_gene: TRBD2
j_gene: TRBJ2-3
v_gene: TRBV7-9
abundance: -

CDR3aa: CASSGQGAEAFF
CDR3nt: TGCGCCAGCAGCGGGCAGGGGGCTGAAGCTTTCTTT
d_gene: TRBD1
j_gene: TRBJ1-1
v_gene: TRBV5-1
abundance: -

CDR3aa: CASSVGEVAGARYNEQFF
CDR3nt: TGTGCCAGCAGCGTAGGGGAAGTCGCGGGAGCGCGATACAATGAGCAGTTCTTC
d_gene: TRBD2
j_gene: TRBJ2-1
v_gene: TRBV9
abundance: -

CDR3aa: CASSIRTSGSVNTGELFF
CDR3nt: TGTGCCAGTAGTATAAGGACTAGCGGGAGCGTTAACACCGGGGAGCTGTTTTTT
d_gene: TRBD2
j_gene: TRBJ2-2
v_gene: TRBV19
abundance: -

CDR3aa: CSVEGGTFHYGYTF
CDR3nt: TGCAGCGTTGAAGGGGGGACTTTTCACTATGGCTACACCTTC
d_gene: -
j_gene: TRBJ1-2
v_gene: TRBV29-1
abundance: -

CDR3aa: CASSLSWTGEGYTF
CDR3nt: TGTGCCAGCAGTTTATCCTGGACAGGGGAAGGCTACACCTTC
d_gene: TRBD1
j_gene: TRBJ1-2
v_gene: TRBV28
abundance: -

CDR3aa: CASSDTGTGFQPQHF
CDR3nt: TGTGCCAGCAGTGATACCGGGACAGGGTTCCAGCCCCAGCATTTT
d_gene: TRBD1
j_gene: TRBJ1-5
v_gene: TRBV28
abundance: -

CDR3aa: CASSVGGTSGRGSSYNEQFF
CDR3nt: TGTGCCAGCAGCGTAGGAGGGACTAGCGGGAGAGGGAGCTCCTACAATGAGCAGTTCTTC
d_gene: TRBD2
j_gene: TRBJ2-1
v_gene: TRBV9
abundance: -

CDR3aa: CASSLMGRGADNYGYTF
CDR3nt: TGTGCCAGCAGCTTAATGGGGAGGGGGGCAGATAACTATGGCTACACCTTC
d_gene: -
j_gene: TRBJ1-2
v_gene: TRBV7-3
abundance: -

CDR3aa: CASSLRGGLNEKLFF
CDR3nt: TGTGCCAGCAGCTTGAGAGGGGGCCTTAATGAAAAACTGTTTTTT
d_gene: TRBD1
j_gene: TRBJ1-4
v_gene: TRBV5-6
abundance: -

CDR3aa: CASSPRTSGQETQYF
CDR3nt: TGTGCCAGCAGCCCTCGGACTAGCGGGCAAGAGACCCAGTACTTC
d_gene: TRBD2
j_gene: TRBJ2-5
v_gene: TRBV7-2
abundance: -

CDR3aa: CSATDYYEQYF
CDR3nt: TGCAGTGCTACCGACTACTACGAGCAGTACTTC
d_gene: -
j_gene: TRBJ2-7
v_gene: TRBV20-1
abundance: -

CDR3aa: CASSPGVETQYF
CDR3nt: TGTGCCAGCAGTCCAGGGGTAGAGACCCAGTACTTC
d_gene: -
j_gene: TRBJ2-5
v_gene: TRBV28
abundance: -

CDR3aa: CASSVGLDWEETQYF
CDR3nt: TGTGCCAGCAGCGTAGGCCTCGACTGGGAGGAGACCCAGTACTTC
d_gene: -
j_gene: TRBJ2-5
v_gene: TRBV9
abundance: -

CDR3aa: CASSWGRWGSSYEQYF
CDR3nt: TGTGCCAGCAGTTGGGGTCGATGGGGCAGCTCCTACGAGCAGTACTTC
d_gene: -
j_gene: TRBJ2-7
v_gene: TRBV28
abundance: once

CDR3aa: CASSLITGPETQYF
CDR3nt: TGCGCCAGCAGCTTGATTACAGGGCCAGAGACCCAGTACTTC
d_gene: -
j_gene: TRBJ2-5
v_gene: TRBV5-1
abundance: once

CDR3aa: CASSFQGRNQPQHF
CDR3nt: TGTGCCAGCAGTTTCCAGGGGAGAAATCAGCCCCAGCATTTT
d_gene: -
j_gene: TRBJ1-5
v_gene: TRBV28
abundance: -

CDR3aa: CASSGGYSYEQYF
CDR3nt: TGCGCCAGCAGTGGAGGGTACTCCTACGAGCAGTACTTC
d_gene: -
j_gene: TRBJ2-7
v_gene: TRBV5-1
abundance: -

CDR3aa: CASKPNTIAGPQETQYF
CDR3nt: TGTGCCAGCAAACCCAATACCATAGCGGGCCCCCAAGAGACCCAGTACTTC
d_gene: TRBD2
j_gene: TRBJ2-5
v_gene: TRBV27
abundance: once

CDR3aa: CAISSGQKNTEAFF
CDR3nt: TGTGCCATCAGTTCTGGACAGAAGAACACTGAAGCTTTCTTT
d_gene: -
j_gene: TRBJ1-1
v_gene: TRBV10-3
abundance: -

CDR3aa: CASSPGASGTHEQFF
CDR3nt: TGTGCCAGCAGCCCCGGGGCTAGCGGGACCCATGAGCAGTTCTTC
d_gene: TRBD2
j_gene: TRBJ2-1
v_gene: TRBV11-3
abundance: -

CDR3aa: CASRREFADTQYF
CDR3nt: TGTGCCAGCCGCAGGGAATTCGCAGATACGCAGTATTTT
d_gene: -
j_gene: TRBJ2-3
v_gene: TRBV27
abundance: -

CDR3aa: CSVGREETQYF
CDR3nt: TGCAGCGTTGGGAGGGAAGAGACCCAGTACTTC
d_gene: -
j_gene: TRBJ2-5
v_gene: TRBV29-1
abundance: -

CDR3aa: CASSYSSQGGTEAFF
CDR3nt: TGTGCCAGCAGTTACTCGAGTCAGGGAGGAACTGAAGCTTTCTTT
d_gene: -
j_gene: TRBJ1-1
v_gene: TRBV6-6
abundance: -

CDR3aa: CASSRGLGREEIQPQHF
CDR3nt: TGTGCCAGCAGTAGGGGTCTTGGCAGGGAGGAAATTCAGCCCCAGCATTTT
d_gene: -
j_gene: TRBJ1-5
v_gene: TRBV7-9
abundance: -

CDR3aa: CASGGWDRGHEAFF
CDR3nt: TGTGCCAGCGGGGGCTGGGACAGGGGACATGAAGCTTTCTTT
d_gene: TRBD1
j_gene: TRBJ1-1
v_gene: TRBV25-1
abundance: -

CDR3aa: CASSLGLAGTTDTQYF
CDR3nt: TGTGCCAGCAGCTTGGGACTAGCGGGAACCACAGATACGCAGTATTTT
d_gene: TRBD2
j_gene: TRBJ2-3
v_gene: TRBV7-2
abundance: -

CDR3aa: CASSKARQGREQYF
CDR3nt: TGTGCCAGCAGCAAAGCGCGACAGGGTCGGGAGCAGTACTTC
d_gene: -
j_gene: TRBJ2-7
v_gene: TRBV21-1
abundance: -

CDR3aa: CASLAQDINTEAFF
CDR3nt: TGTGCCAGCTTGGCGCAGGACATTAACACTGAAGCTTTCTTT
d_gene: -
j_gene: TRBJ1-1
v_gene: TRBV19
abundance: -

CDR3aa: CASSNTISAGELFF
CDR3nt: TGTGCCAGTAGTAATACAATAAGCGCCGGGGAGCTGTTTTTT
d_gene: -
j_gene: TRBJ2-2
v_gene: TRBV19
abundance: -

CDR3aa: CASSEPGRRDDQPQHF
CDR3nt: TGTGCCAGTAGTGAACCGGGACGGAGGGATGATCAGCCCCAGCATTTT
d_gene: -
j_gene: TRBJ1-5
v_gene: TRBV19
abundance: once

CDR3aa: CASPSGQGGDQPQHF
CDR3nt: TGTGCCAGCCCTTCGGGACAGGGGGGCGATCAGCCCCAGCATTTT
d_gene: TRBD1
j_gene: TRBJ1-5
v_gene: TRBV18
abundance: -

CDR3aa: CASSRYGGLGTGELFF
CDR3nt: TGTGCCAGCAGCCGCTATGGAGGGTTGGGGACCGGGGAGCTGTTTTTT
d_gene: -
j_gene: TRBJ2-2
v_gene: TRBV28
abundance: -

CDR3aa: CATSSRTGGLAEAFF
CDR3nt: TGTGCCACCAGCAGCAGGACAGGGGGTTTGGCTGAAGCTTTCTTT
d_gene: TRBD1
j_gene: TRBJ1-1
v_gene: TRBV15
abundance: -

CDR3aa: CASSEVGALQETQYF
CDR3nt: TGTGCCAGCAGTGAAGTAGGAGCTTTACAAGAGACCCAGTACTTC
d_gene: -
j_gene: TRBJ2-5
v_gene: TRBV2
abundance: -

CDR3aa: CASSIAVTDTQYF
CDR3nt: TGTGCCAGTAGTATCGCGGTCACAGATACGCAGTATTTT
d_gene: -
j_gene: TRBJ2-3
v_gene: TRBV19
abundance: -

CDR3aa: CASSEAGFSNEKLFF
CDR3nt: TGTGCCAGCAGTGAAGCGGGCTTCTCTAATGAAAAACTGTTTTTT
d_gene: -
j_gene: TRBJ1-4
v_gene: TRBV2
abundance: -

CDR3aa: CARWGKAGGNEQFF
CDR3nt: TGCGCCAGGTGGGGAAAAGCGGGAGGAAATGAGCAGTTCTTC
d_gene: TRBD2
j_gene: TRBJ2-1
v_gene: TRBV23-1
abundance: -

CDR3aa: CAVEGRGNTEAFF
CDR3nt: TGTGCCGTGGAGGGGCGCGGAAACACTGAAGCTTTCTTT
d_gene: -
j_gene: TRBJ1-1
v_gene: TRBV30
abundance: -

CDR3aa: CASTQTGVATEAFF
CDR3nt: TGCGCCAGCACCCAGACAGGGGTGGCCACTGAAGCTTTCTTT
d_gene: TRBD1
j_gene: TRBJ1-1
v_gene: TRBV5-1
abundance: -

CDR3aa: CASRTPTGVPHNQPQHF
CDR3nt: TGTGCAAGTCGCACCCCAACAGGGGTGCCCCATAATCAGCCCCAGCATTTT
d_gene: -
j_gene: TRBJ1-5
v_gene: TRBV12-2
abundance: few

CDR3aa: CASRGGVHEQYF
CDR3nt: TGCGCCAGCAGGGGGGGGGTGCACGAGCAGTACTTC
d_gene: TRBD2
j_gene: TRBJ2-7
v_gene: TRBV5-1
abundance: -

CDR3aa: CASSYDRAPLYGYTF
CDR3nt: TGTGCCAGCAGTTACGACAGGGCCCCACTATATGGCTACACCTTC
d_gene: TRBD1
j_gene: TRBJ1-2
v_gene: TRBV6-5
abundance: -

CDR3aa: CASSISLSSYNEQFF
CDR3nt: TGTGCCAGTAGTATTAGCCTGAGCTCCTACAATGAGCAGTTCTTC
d_gene: -
j_gene: TRBJ2-1
v_gene: TRBV19
abundance: -

CDR3aa: CASHPAGGLNEQFF
CDR3nt: TGTGCCAGCCATCCAGCGGGAGGCTTAAATGAGCAGTTCTTC
d_gene: TRBD2
j_gene: TRBJ2-1
v_gene: TRBV28
abundance: -